A selection of T cell receptor beta chains follows, all from one sample in a study of control samples from healthy donors and cancer patients. The repertoire was sequenced with immunoSEQ multiplex PCR; TCRdb's copy has only in-frame clones and lacks some. The top ten hold 8.5% to 10% of the sample, which has 79,000 or so clones, roughly nine tenths seen once. Sequenced material: PBMCs. Source of these receptors: a woman between 50 and 59 years old with colorectal cancer. CDR3s include the opening cysteine and the closing phenylalanine or tryptophan. D genes are given only for firm matches.

d_gene: TRBD2
v_gene: TRBV7-9
CDR3aa: CASSLAGGRTGELFF

d_gene: -
v_gene: TRBV5-1
CDR3aa: CASSLGQSNYGYTF

d_gene: -
v_gene: TRBV19
CDR3aa: CASSLPDNSPLHF

d_gene: TRBD2
v_gene: TRBV7-8
CDR3aa: CASRLAGPTGELFF

d_gene: -
v_gene: TRBV6-5
CDR3aa: CASRGTGTETQYF

d_gene: -
v_gene: TRBV6-5
CDR3aa: CASSYGGPETQYF

d_gene: -
v_gene: TRBV19
CDR3aa: CASSPRIQLYGEQFF

d_gene: TRBD1
v_gene: TRBV16
CDR3aa: CASSQSSTGAGYTF

d_gene: -
v_gene: TRBV5-6
CDR3aa: CASSRDPSTGELFF

d_gene: -
v_gene: TRBV7-2
CDR3aa: CASSSWGGMNTEAFF

d_gene: -
v_gene: TRBV5-1
CDR3aa: CASSLAAGFLADTQYF

d_gene: -
v_gene: TRBV6-6
CDR3aa: CASSYRASPLHF

d_gene: -
v_gene: TRBV6-6
CDR3aa: CASSYSPGGSEKLFF

d_gene: TRBD2
v_gene: TRBV4-3
CDR3aa: CASSQDRRGGQETQYF

d_gene: -
v_gene: TRBV7-4
CDR3aa: CASSLNRQDSNQPQHF

d_gene: -
v_gene: TRBV10-3
CDR3aa: CAISRVRRGETQYF

d_gene: -
v_gene: TRBV7-2
CDR3aa: CASSLRVANEQFF

d_gene: -
v_gene: TRBV18
CDR3aa: CASSPGQNEQFF

d_gene: -
v_gene: TRBV28
CDR3aa: CASSLDPSSGNTIYF

d_gene: -
v_gene: TRBV9
CDR3aa: CASSVDQFF

d_gene: -
v_gene: TRBV2
CDR3aa: CASSGDLLYGYTF

d_gene: -
v_gene: TRBV4-1
CDR3aa: CASSPLGGANEKLFF

d_gene: -
v_gene: TRBV19
CDR3aa: CASSPPGLNTGELFF

d_gene: -
v_gene: TRBV3-1/TRBV3-2
CDR3aa: CASSQVETQYF

d_gene: -
v_gene: TRBV7-2
CDR3aa: CASSPGQLETQYF

d_gene: -
v_gene: TRBV4-1
CDR3aa: CASSQVYRDTTEAFF

d_gene: -
v_gene: TRBV29-1
CDR3aa: CSVGTLANTGELFF

d_gene: -
v_gene: TRBV12-3/TRBV12-4
CDR3aa: CASSSAGYSPLHF

d_gene: -
v_gene: TRBV18
CDR3aa: CASHDKAENTEAFF

d_gene: -
v_gene: TRBV20-1
CDR3aa: CSARVRTEAFF

d_gene: -
v_gene: TRBV3-1/TRBV3-2
CDR3aa: CASTMGNTGELFF

d_gene: TRBD2
v_gene: TRBV7-3
CDR3aa: CASSFSGANEQFF

d_gene: -
v_gene: TRBV19
CDR3aa: CASSEGQLYYGYTF

d_gene: TRBD1
v_gene: TRBV7-8
CDR3aa: CASSHGQVQPQHF

d_gene: TRBD1
v_gene: TRBV3-1/TRBV3-2
CDR3aa: CASTSGGPNSPLHF

d_gene: -
v_gene: TRBV5-8
CDR3aa: CASSLALSDPGGTQYF

d_gene: TRBD1
v_gene: TRBV6-4
CDR3aa: CASSDGTGFNSPLHF

d_gene: -
v_gene: TRBV5-1
CDR3aa: CASSLGDGQRTDTQYF

d_gene: -
v_gene: TRBV7-9
CDR3aa: CASSLEGGVGNTIYF

d_gene: TRBD1
v_gene: TRBV6-2/TRBV6-3
CDR3aa: CASSYSRGRGEQPQHF

d_gene: -
v_gene: TRBV5-6
CDR3aa: CASSLPGETQYF

d_gene: TRBD1
v_gene: TRBV6-5
CDR3aa: CASSHRGASYGYTF

d_gene: -
v_gene: TRBV7-2
CDR3aa: CASSLGKDYGYTF